The clone carrying this T cell receptor beta chain occurred many times. Original methodology: Counting gave a median of roughly 100,000 TCRs per sample, with values ranging from about 23,224 to 750,000. TCRdb itself ran the RACE reads through MiXCR, one entry per CDR3 protein. V and J calls and clone size were set by TCRdb, not the authors. Among roughly 380,000 distinct CDR3 sequences listed, approximately 5.1% were seen once. The sample belongs to a study of human T cells and chemical hapten exposure. Study at large: Diphenylcyclopropenone was applied weekly to patients' scalps across the approximately 25-week study. DPC at 0.01% went onto the upper back in patch tests, read at 6 days.

CDR3 size: 14 residues. V trimming: 7 bases; J trimming: 3 bases; junction bases outside the gene matches: 5. Time point: pre-sensitization, week 0. Sample treatment: therapeutic diphenylcyclopropenone sensitization with weekly scalp DPC. The donor pool consisted of alopecia patients aged 18 to 70 years, considered suitable for DPC. The rearrangement uses TRBV12-3 or TRBV12-4 and TRBJ2-3; 9 nucleotides agree with TRBD1. The clonotype originates from a woman in her forties or fifties with alopecia areata. Some clones in this sample may be carry-over from other donors' samples. The material sequenced was whole blood, taken in connection with sensitization to the hapten diphenylcyclopropenone (DPC). CDR3 residues: CASNLDRGTDTQYF. The CDR3 DNA is TGTGCCAGCAACCTGGACAGGGGAACAGATACGCAGTATTTT.